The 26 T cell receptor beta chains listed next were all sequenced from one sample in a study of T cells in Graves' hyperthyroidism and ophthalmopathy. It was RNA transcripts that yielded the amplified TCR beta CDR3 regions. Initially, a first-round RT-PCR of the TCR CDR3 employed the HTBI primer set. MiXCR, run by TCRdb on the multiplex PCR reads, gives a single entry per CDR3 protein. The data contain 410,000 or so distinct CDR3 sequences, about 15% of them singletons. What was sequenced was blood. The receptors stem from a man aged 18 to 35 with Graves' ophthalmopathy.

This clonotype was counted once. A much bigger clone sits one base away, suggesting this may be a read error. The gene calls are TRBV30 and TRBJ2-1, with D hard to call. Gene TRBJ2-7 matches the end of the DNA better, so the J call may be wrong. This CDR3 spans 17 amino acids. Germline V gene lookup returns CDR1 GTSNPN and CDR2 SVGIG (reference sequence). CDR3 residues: CAWSVLITSNSYNEQYF. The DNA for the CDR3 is TGTGCCTGGAGTGTATTGATCACTTCTAACTCCTACAATGAGCAGTACTTC.

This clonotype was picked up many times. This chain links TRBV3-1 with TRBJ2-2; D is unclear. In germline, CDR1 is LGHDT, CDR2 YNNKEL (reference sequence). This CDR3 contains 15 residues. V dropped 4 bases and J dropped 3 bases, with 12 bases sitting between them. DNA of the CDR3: TGTGCCAGCAGCCGGGGTGTATCCTACACCGGGGAGCTGTTTTTT. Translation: CASSRGVSYTGELFF.

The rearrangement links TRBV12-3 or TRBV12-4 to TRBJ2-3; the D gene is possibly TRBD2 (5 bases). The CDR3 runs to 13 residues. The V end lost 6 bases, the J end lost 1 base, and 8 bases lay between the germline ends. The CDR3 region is CASRLEGTDTQYF. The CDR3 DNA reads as TGTGCCAGCAGACTAGAAGGCACAGATACGCAGTATTTT.

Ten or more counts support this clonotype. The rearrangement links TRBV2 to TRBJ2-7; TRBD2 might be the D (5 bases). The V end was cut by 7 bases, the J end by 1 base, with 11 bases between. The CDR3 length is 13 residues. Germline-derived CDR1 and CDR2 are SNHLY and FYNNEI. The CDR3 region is CASTGLLSYEQYF. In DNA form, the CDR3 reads TGTGCCAGCACCGGACTGTTGTCCTACGAGCAGTACTTC.

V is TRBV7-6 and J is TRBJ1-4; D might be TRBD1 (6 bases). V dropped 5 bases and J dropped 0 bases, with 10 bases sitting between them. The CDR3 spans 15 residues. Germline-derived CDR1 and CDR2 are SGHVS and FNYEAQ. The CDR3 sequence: CASSPQGSTNEKLFF. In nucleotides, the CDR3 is TGTGCCAGCAGCCCTCAGGGGTCAACTAATGAAAAACTGTTTTTT.

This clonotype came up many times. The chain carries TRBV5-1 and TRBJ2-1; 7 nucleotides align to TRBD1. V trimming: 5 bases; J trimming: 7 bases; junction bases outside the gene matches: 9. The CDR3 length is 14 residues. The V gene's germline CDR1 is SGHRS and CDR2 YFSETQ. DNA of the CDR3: TGCGCCAGCAGACCCAGACAGGGTACAAATGAGCAGTTCTTC. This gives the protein CASRPRQGTNEQFF.

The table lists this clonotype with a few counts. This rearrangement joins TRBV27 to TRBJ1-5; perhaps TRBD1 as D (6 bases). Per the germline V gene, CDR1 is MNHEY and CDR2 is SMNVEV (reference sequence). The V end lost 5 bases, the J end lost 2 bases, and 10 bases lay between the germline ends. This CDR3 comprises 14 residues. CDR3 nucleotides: TGTGCCAGCAGTCGGGGGGCACGCAATCAGCCCCAGCATTTT. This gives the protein CASSRGARNQPQHF.

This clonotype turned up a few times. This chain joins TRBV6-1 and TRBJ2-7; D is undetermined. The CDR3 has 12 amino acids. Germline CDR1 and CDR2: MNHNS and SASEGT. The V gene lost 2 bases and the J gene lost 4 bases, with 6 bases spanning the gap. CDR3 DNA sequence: TGTGCCAGCAGTGAACTGATATACGAGCAGTACTTC. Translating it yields CASSELIYEQYF.

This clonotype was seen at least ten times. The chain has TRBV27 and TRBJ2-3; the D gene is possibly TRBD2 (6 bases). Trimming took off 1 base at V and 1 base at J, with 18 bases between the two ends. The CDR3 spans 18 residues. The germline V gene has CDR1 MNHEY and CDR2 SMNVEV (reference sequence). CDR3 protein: CASSLLGIGGGGTDTQYF. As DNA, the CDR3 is TGTGCCAGCAGTTTATTGGGAATCGGAGGAGGGGGCACAGATACGCAGTATTTT.

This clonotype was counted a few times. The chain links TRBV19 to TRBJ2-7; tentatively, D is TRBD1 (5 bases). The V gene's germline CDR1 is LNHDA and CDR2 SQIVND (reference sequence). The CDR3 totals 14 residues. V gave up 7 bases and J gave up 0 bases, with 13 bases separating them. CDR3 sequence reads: CASTDRFSSYEQYF. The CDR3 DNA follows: TGTGCCAGTACCGACAGATTTAGCTCCTACGAGCAGTACTTC.

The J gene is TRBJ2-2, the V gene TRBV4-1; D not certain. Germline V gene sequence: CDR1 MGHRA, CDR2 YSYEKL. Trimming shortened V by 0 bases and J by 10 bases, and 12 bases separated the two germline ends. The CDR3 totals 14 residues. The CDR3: CASSQDPRPSELFF. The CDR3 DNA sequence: TGCGCCAGCAGCCAAGATCCGAGACCCTCGGAGCTGTTTTTT.

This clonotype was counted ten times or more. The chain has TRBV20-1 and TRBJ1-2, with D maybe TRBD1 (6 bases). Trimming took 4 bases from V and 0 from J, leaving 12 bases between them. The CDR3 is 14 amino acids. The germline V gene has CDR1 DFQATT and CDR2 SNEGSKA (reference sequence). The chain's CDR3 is CSATQDSANYGYTF. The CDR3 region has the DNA TGCAGTGCTACCCAGGACAGTGCTAACTATGGCTACACCTTC.

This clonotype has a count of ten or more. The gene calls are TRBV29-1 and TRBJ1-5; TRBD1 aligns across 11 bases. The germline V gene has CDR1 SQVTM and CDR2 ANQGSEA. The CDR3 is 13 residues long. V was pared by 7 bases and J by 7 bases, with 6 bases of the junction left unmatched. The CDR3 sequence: CSAQGQGAQPQHF. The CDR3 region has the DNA TGCAGCGCCCAAGGACAGGGGGCACAGCCCCAGCATTTT. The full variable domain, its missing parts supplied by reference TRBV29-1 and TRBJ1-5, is SAVISQKPSRDICQRGTSLTIQCQVDSQVTMMFWYRQQPGQSLTLIATANQGSEATYESGFVIDKFPISRPNLTFSTLTVSNMSPEDSSIYLCSAQGQGAQPQHFGDGTRLSIL.

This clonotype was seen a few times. The CDR3 nucleotides read TGTGCCAGCAGCGTAGACGGGATTCAGGGGTATGGCTACACCTTC. Translating it yields CASSVDGIQGYGYTF. This chain joins TRBV9 and TRBJ1-2; D is perhaps TRBD1 (6 bases). The CDR3 covers 15 residues. Germline-derived CDR1 and CDR2 are SGDLS and YYNGEE. Trimming cost V 0 bases and J 5 bases, with 14 bases left between them.

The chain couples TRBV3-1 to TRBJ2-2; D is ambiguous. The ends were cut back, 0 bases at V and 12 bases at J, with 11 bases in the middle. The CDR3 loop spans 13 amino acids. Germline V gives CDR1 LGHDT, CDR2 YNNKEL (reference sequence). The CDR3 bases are TGTGCCAGCAGCCAAGAAGTGAGTGGAAAGCTGTTTTTT. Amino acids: CASSQEVSGKLFF.

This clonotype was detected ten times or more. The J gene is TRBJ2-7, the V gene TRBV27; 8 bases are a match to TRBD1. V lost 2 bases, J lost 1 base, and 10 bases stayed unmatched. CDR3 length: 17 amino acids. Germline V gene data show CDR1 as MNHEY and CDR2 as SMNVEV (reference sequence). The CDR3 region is CASSLKPPQGASYEQYF. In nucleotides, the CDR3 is TGTGCCAGCAGTTTAAAGCCCCCGCAGGGGGCGTCCTACGAGCAGTACTTC.

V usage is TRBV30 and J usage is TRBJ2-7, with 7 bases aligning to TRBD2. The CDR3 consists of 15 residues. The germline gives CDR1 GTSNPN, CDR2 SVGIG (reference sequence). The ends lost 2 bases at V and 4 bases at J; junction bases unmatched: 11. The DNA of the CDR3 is TGTGCCTGGAGTTGGGGCAGCGGGGCACAATACGAGCAGTACTTC. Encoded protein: CAWSWGSGAQYEQYF.

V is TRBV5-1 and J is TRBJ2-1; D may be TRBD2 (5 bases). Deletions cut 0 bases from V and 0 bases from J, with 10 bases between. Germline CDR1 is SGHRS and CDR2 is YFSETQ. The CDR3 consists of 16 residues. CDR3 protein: CASSLGRLTSYNEQFF. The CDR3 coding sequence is TGCGCCAGCAGCTTGGGCCGACTAACCTCCTACAATGAGCAGTTCTTC.

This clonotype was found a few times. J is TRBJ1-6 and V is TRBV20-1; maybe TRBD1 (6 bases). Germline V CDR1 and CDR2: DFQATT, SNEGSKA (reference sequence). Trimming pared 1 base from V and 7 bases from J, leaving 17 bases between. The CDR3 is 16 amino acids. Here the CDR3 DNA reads TGCAGTGCTAGAGGGTCCCAGGGGCCAATGAATTCACCCCTCCACTTT. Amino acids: CSARGSQGPMNSPLHF.

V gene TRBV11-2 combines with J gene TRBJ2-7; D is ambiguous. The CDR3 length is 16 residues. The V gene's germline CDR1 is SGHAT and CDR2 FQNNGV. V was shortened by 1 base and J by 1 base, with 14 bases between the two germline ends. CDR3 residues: CASSLGRAELSYEQYF. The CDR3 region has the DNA TGTGCCAGCAGCTTAGGAAGGGCCGAACTTTCCTACGAGCAGTACTTC.

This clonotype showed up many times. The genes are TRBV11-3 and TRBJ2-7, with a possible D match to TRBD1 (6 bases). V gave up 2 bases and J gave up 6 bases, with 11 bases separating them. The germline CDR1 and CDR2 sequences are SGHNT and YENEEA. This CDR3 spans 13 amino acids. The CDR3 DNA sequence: TGTGCCAGCAGCTTACAACAGGGTTCCGAGCAGTACTTC. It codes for CASSLQQGSEQYF.

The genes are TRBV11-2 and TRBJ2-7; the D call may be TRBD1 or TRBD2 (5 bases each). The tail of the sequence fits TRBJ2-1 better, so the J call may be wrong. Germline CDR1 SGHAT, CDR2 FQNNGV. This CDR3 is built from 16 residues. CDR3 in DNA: TGTGCCAGCAGCCAAGTTCCCCGGGGTCGGGGCTACGAGCAGTTCTTC. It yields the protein CASSQVPRGRGYEQFF.

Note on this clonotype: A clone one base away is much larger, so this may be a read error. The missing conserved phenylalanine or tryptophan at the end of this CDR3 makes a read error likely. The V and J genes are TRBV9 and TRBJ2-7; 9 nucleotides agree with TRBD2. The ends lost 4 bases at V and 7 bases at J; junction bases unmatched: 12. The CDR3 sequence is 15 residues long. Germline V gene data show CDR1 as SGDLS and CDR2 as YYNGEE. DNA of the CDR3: TGTGCCAGCAGCCCCAGGATAGCGGGAGTGGATGAGCAGTACCTC. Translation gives CASSPRIAGVDEQYL.

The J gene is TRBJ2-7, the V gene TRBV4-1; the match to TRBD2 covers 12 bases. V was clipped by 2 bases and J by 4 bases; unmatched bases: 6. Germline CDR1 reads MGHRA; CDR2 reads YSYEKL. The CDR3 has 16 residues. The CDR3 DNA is TGCGCCAGCAGCCAATCACCGGGGACTAGCGGGTACGAGCAGTACTTC. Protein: CASSQSPGTSGYEQYF.

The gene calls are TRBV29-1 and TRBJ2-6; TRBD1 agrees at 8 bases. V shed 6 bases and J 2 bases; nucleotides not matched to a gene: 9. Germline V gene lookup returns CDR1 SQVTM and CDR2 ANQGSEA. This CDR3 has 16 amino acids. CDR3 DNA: TGCAGCGTCGCTGTGTACAGGGGGACTGGGGCCAACGTCCTGACTTTC. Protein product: CSVAVYRGTGANVLTF. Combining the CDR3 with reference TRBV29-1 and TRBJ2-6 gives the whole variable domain SAVISQKPSRDICQRGTSLTIQCQVDSQVTMMFWYRQQPGQSLTLIATANQGSEATYESGFVIDKFPISRPNLTFSTLTVSNMSPEDSSIYLCSVAVYRGTGANVLTFGAGSRLTVL.

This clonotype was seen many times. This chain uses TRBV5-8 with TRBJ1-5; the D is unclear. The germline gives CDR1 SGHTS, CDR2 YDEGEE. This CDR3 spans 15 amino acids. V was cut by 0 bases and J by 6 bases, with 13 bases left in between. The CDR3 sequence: CASSLAKGWVQPQHF. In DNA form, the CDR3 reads TGTGCCAGCAGCTTGGCAAAGGGATGGGTTCAGCCCCAGCATTTT.